This TCR beta chain originates from a study of blood T cell repertoires in COVID-19. About the research overall: In each case, the material was cDNA or gDNA derived from T cells, B-cell-depleted T cells, or PBMCs.

Methods used by the authors: Amplified reference gene primers provided the basis for estimating nucleated cell counts. Sequenced by immunoSEQ multiplex PCR; TCRdb stores in-frame clones only, minus some. That table gives V, J and clone size, and the DNA gave D and trimming. The data show roughly 120,000 clones, 71% seen once. Germline V gives CDR1 GTSNPN, CDR2 SVGIG (reference sequence). The CDR3 has 14 residues. J lost 7 bases, V lost 2 bases, and 7 bases had no gene match. What was sequenced was peripheral blood. This receptor was identified in a human donor with acute or convalescent COVID-19. The donor label of this sample is uncertain. This chain connects TRBV30 to TRBJ2-1; 8 bases match TRBD1. CDR3 amino acids: CAWSSGRGQNEQFF. In nucleotides, the CDR3 is TGTGCCTGGAGTAGTGGCAGGGGGCAGAATGAGCAGTTCTTC.